The rows below give T cell receptor beta chains drawn from one sample of a study of T cells after yellow fever vaccination. MiXCR was run by TCRdb on the 5' RACE reads, yielding one entry per CDR3 protein. The sample shows hundreds of thousands of distinct CDR3 sequences, 10% to 15% of them seen only once. Sequenced material: PBMCs, taken on the day of the yellow fever booster vaccination. The source is a young man who received the YFV17D yellow fever vaccine. The CDR3 runs from the conserved cysteine through the conserved F or W. D genes are given only for firm matches. For some rows the clone size is stated as once, few or many, or as a class when expanded; others skip it.

cdr3_nt: TGTGCCAGCAGCTTAAATATTCGGGACCGAGGGACTTCACTAGCCAAAAACATTCAGTACTTC
cdr3_aa: CASSLNIRDRGTSLAKNIQYF
d_call: .
v_call: TRBV5-4
j_call: TRBJ2-4
clone_size: few

cdr3_nt: TGCGCCAGCAGCCAAAGCCGAGCGGGAGGGAACGAGCAGTACTTC
cdr3_aa: CASSQSRAGGNEQYF
d_call: TRBD2
v_call: TRBV4-3
j_call: TRBJ2-7
clone_size: .

cdr3_nt: TGTGCCAGTAGTATTTACGGGGAAAAAAACATTCAGTACTTC
cdr3_aa: CASSIYGEKNIQYF
d_call: .
v_call: TRBV19
j_call: TRBJ2-4
clone_size: few

cdr3_nt: TGTGCCAGCAGCCGTCTAGCGACCTCCTACAATGAGCAGTTCTTC
cdr3_aa: CASSRLATSYNEQFF
d_call: .
v_call: TRBV6-2/TRBV6-3
j_call: TRBJ2-1
clone_size: .

cdr3_nt: TGTGCCAGCAGCTTACTGCCGACAGCGAACACTGAAGCTTTCTTT
cdr3_aa: CASSLLPTANTEAFF
d_call: .
v_call: TRBV7-9
j_call: TRBJ1-1
clone_size: .

cdr3_nt: TGTGCCAGCGGAATGGGGACTAGCGGGGATCCCAAGGACAATGAGCAGTTCTTC
cdr3_aa: CASGMGTSGDPKDNEQFF
d_call: TRBD2
v_call: TRBV12-3/TRBV12-4
j_call: TRBJ2-1
clone_size: .

cdr3_nt: TGTGCCAGCAACATTCGGATGCTTAGCGGTTCACCCCTCCACTTT
cdr3_aa: CASNIRMLSGSPLHF
d_call: .
v_call: TRBV6-2/TRBV6-3
j_call: TRBJ1-6
clone_size: .

cdr3_nt: TGTGCCAGCAGCTCTCAAGGGGGTTCACCCCTCCACTTT
cdr3_aa: CASSSQGGSPLHF
d_call: .
v_call: TRBV12-3/TRBV12-4
j_call: TRBJ1-6
clone_size: .

cdr3_nt: TGTGCCAGCAGTTTAGGAGGGTTAGGCACTGAAGCTTTCTTT
cdr3_aa: CASSLGGLGTEAFF
d_call: .
v_call: TRBV12-3/TRBV12-4
j_call: TRBJ1-1
clone_size: .

cdr3_nt: TGTGCCAGCAGTGAAAGACAGGGGACCGGCTACACCTTC
cdr3_aa: CASSERQGTGYTF
d_call: TRBD1
v_call: TRBV2
j_call: TRBJ1-2
clone_size: .

cdr3_nt: TGTGCCAGCACCCCAGGGACAGGGAACTATGGCTACACCTTC
cdr3_aa: CASTPGTGNYGYTF
d_call: TRBD1
v_call: TRBV27
j_call: TRBJ1-2
clone_size: .

cdr3_nt: TGCAGTGCTAGAGGGCGGAACCCCCACACAGATACGCAGTATTTT
cdr3_aa: CSARGRNPHTDTQYF
d_call: .
v_call: TRBV20-1
j_call: TRBJ2-3
clone_size: .

cdr3_nt: TGTGCCAGCAGCTTGGGGGGGGCCTGGGGGGATCAGCCCCAGCATTTT
cdr3_aa: CASSLGGAWGDQPQHF
d_call: .
v_call: TRBV12-3/TRBV12-4
j_call: TRBJ1-5
clone_size: many

cdr3_nt: TGCGCCAGCAGCCAATTTATTGGGGGCTCTTCATACGAGCAGTACTTC
cdr3_aa: CASSQFIGGSSYEQYF
d_call: .
v_call: TRBV4-3
j_call: TRBJ2-7
clone_size: few

cdr3_nt: TGTGCCAGCAGCTCGCCTACCAAGAGTAGGGGCGAGCAGTACTTC
cdr3_aa: CASSSPTKSRGEQYF
d_call: .
v_call: TRBV7-2
j_call: TRBJ2-7
clone_size: few

cdr3_nt: TGCGCCAGCAGCTTGGTGACCGGAACTGTATACAATGAGCAGTTCTTC
cdr3_aa: CASSLVTGTVYNEQFF
d_call: .
v_call: TRBV5-1
j_call: TRBJ2-1
clone_size: .

cdr3_nt: TGTGCCAGCAGCCAAGATCGAAGCTGGTCCTACGAGCAGTACTTC
cdr3_aa: CASSQDRSWSYEQYF
d_call: .
v_call: TRBV4-2
j_call: TRBJ2-7
clone_size: .

cdr3_nt: TGCAGTGCTAGAGATCGGAGTATGTGGAACACCGGGGAGCTGTTTTTT
cdr3_aa: CSARDRSMWNTGELFF
d_call: .
v_call: TRBV20-1
j_call: TRBJ2-2
clone_size: .

cdr3_nt: TGCGCCAGCAGCTTGGCCGGGGGGGGGGGCCAAGAGACCCAGTACTTC
cdr3_aa: CASSLAGGGGQETQYF
d_call: TRBD2
v_call: TRBV5-1
j_call: TRBJ2-5
clone_size: few

cdr3_nt: TGTGCCAGTAGTATAGTGGCAGGGAAAGAGACCCAGTACTTC
cdr3_aa: CASSIVAGKETQYF
d_call: .
v_call: TRBV19
j_call: TRBJ2-5
clone_size: few

cdr3_nt: TGTGCCAGCAGGGCAGCGGGAGGGCCAGGAAATGAGCAGTTCTTC
cdr3_aa: CASRAAGGPGNEQFF
d_call: TRBD2
v_call: TRBV11-2
j_call: TRBJ2-1
clone_size: .

cdr3_nt: TGTGCCAGCAGTATAACCTGGACAGGGTCCCACAATGAGCAGTTCTTC
cdr3_aa: CASSITWTGSHNEQFF
d_call: TRBD1
v_call: TRBV27
j_call: TRBJ2-1
clone_size: many

cdr3_nt: TGTGCCAGCAGCTTAGTACAGGGGAATGGCTACACCTTC
cdr3_aa: CASSLVQGNGYTF
d_call: TRBD1
v_call: TRBV7-2
j_call: TRBJ1-2
clone_size: .

cdr3_nt: TGTGCCAGCAGTACGCCACAGGGCGGAGCATCCTACGAGCAGTACTTC
cdr3_aa: CASSTPQGGASYEQYF
d_call: .
v_call: TRBV28
j_call: TRBJ2-7
clone_size: few

cdr3_nt: TGTGCCAGCAGCCCACCCGCGACAGCGGGCACTGAAGCTTTCTTT
cdr3_aa: CASSPPATAGTEAFF
d_call: .
v_call: TRBV7-2
j_call: TRBJ1-1
clone_size: many

cdr3_nt: TGCGCCAGCAGCTGGACAGGGGACCCCTCCTACGAGCAGTACTTC
cdr3_aa: CASSWTGDPSYEQYF
d_call: TRBD1
v_call: TRBV5-1
j_call: TRBJ2-7
clone_size: .

cdr3_nt: TGCAGCGGGGGGTGGGGCTACGAGCAGTACTTC
cdr3_aa: CSGGWGYEQYF
d_call: .
v_call: TRBV29-1
j_call: TRBJ2-7
clone_size: .

cdr3_nt: TGTGCCAGCTCACCAGGGGGACTGAACACTGAAGCTTTCTTT
cdr3_aa: CASSPGGLNTEAFF
d_call: .
v_call: TRBV18
j_call: TRBJ1-1
clone_size: many

cdr3_nt: TGCGCCAGCAGCTTGTCCGCGGGAGGGCCCGGAAAAGAGACCCAGTACTTC
cdr3_aa: CASSLSAGGPGKETQYF
d_call: TRBD2
v_call: TRBV5-1
j_call: TRBJ2-5
clone_size: few

cdr3_nt: TGCAGCGTTGAAGGACCTAACTATGGCTACACCTTC
cdr3_aa: CSVEGPNYGYTF
d_call: .
v_call: TRBV29-1
j_call: TRBJ1-2
clone_size: .

cdr3_nt: TGTGCCACCAGCAGAGAAATAGCGGGAGGGTCAGTTCACTTC
cdr3_aa: CATSREIAGGSVHF
d_call: TRBD2
v_call: TRBV15
j_call: TRBJ2-5
clone_size: few

cdr3_nt: TGTGCCAGCAGCTCTCGGACAGGGACCACTGAAGCTTTCTTT
cdr3_aa: CASSSRTGTTEAFF
d_call: TRBD1
v_call: TRBV7-2
j_call: TRBJ1-1
clone_size: few

cdr3_nt: TGTGCCAGCAGCCCTCTGGGGGAACATAATGAAAAACTGTTTTTT
cdr3_aa: CASSPLGEHNEKLFF
d_call: .
v_call: TRBV7-2
j_call: TRBJ1-4
clone_size: few

cdr3_nt: TGTGCCAGCAGCTCACCAGGGGGGGAGTTCTACAATGAGCAGTTCTTC
cdr3_aa: CASSSPGGEFYNEQFF
d_call: .
v_call: TRBV5-4
j_call: TRBJ2-1
clone_size: .

cdr3_nt: TGTGCCAGCAGCTTGGCCACGGATGAAGCTTTCTTT
cdr3_aa: CASSLATDEAFF
d_call: .
v_call: TRBV5-5
j_call: TRBJ1-1
clone_size: .

cdr3_nt: TGTGCCAGCTCTCAAAGACAGGCGAACACCGGGGAGCTGTTTTTT
cdr3_aa: CASSQRQANTGELFF
d_call: .
v_call: TRBV18
j_call: TRBJ2-2
clone_size: many

cdr3_nt: TGCGCCAGCAGCGCAAACTTGAATTCCTACAATGAGCAGTTCTTC
cdr3_aa: CASSANLNSYNEQFF
d_call: .
v_call: TRBV5-1
j_call: TRBJ2-1
clone_size: few

cdr3_nt: TGTGCCATCAGTCCAATCCTCTCCGGCTCCTACAATGAGCAGTTCTTC
cdr3_aa: CAISPILSGSYNEQFF
d_call: .
v_call: TRBV10-3
j_call: TRBJ2-1
clone_size: .

cdr3_nt: TGCGCCAGCAGCTTGGACGGCCAGAACACTGAAGCTTTCTTT
cdr3_aa: CASSLDGQNTEAFF
d_call: .
v_call: TRBV5-1
j_call: TRBJ1-1
clone_size: .

cdr3_nt: TGTGCCAGCAGCTTAGGGACAGGGTTTCTGAATGAGCAGTTCTTC
cdr3_aa: CASSLGTGFLNEQFF
d_call: TRBD1
v_call: TRBV13
j_call: TRBJ2-1
clone_size: .

cdr3_nt: TGCAGCGTTGTAGGGGTCAGAACAGAAAGCTCCTACAATGAGCAGTTCTTC
cdr3_aa: CSVVGVRTESSYNEQFF
d_call: .
v_call: TRBV29-1
j_call: TRBJ2-1
clone_size: .

cdr3_nt: TGTGCCAGCAGCTACTCCCAGGGGACGGTGGCTTTCTTT
cdr3_aa: CASSYSQGTVAFF
d_call: .
v_call: TRBV7-2
j_call: TRBJ1-1
clone_size: few

cdr3_nt: TGTGCCAGCTCACCAGATGACGGGGTGAGCTCCTACGAGCAGTACTTC
cdr3_aa: CASSPDDGVSSYEQYF
d_call: .
v_call: TRBV18
j_call: TRBJ2-7
clone_size: .

cdr3_nt: TGCGCCAGCAGCTTGGGGCGAGACCGACTAGCCAAAAACATTCAGTACTTC
cdr3_aa: CASSLGRDRLAKNIQYF
d_call: .
v_call: TRBV5-1
j_call: TRBJ2-4
clone_size: .

cdr3_nt: TGTGCCAGCAGCAAAGTTTTTGGAGGGTTCATCGCCCCAGATACGCAGTATTTT
cdr3_aa: CASSKVFGGFIAPDTQYF
d_call: .
v_call: TRBV21-1
j_call: TRBJ2-3
clone_size: .

cdr3_nt: TGTGCCAGCTCAACCCCTGGAACAGGGGGCGAAGGGCAGTACTTC
cdr3_aa: CASSTPGTGGEGQYF
d_call: TRBD1
v_call: TRBV3-1
j_call: TRBJ2-7
clone_size: few

cdr3_nt: TGTGCCAGCAGCGTGACTCCCCACGATACGCAGTATTTT
cdr3_aa: CASSVTPHDTQYF
d_call: .
v_call: TRBV9
j_call: TRBJ2-3
clone_size: many

cdr3_nt: TGTGCCAGCAGCCCGGGGTGGGCGGGAGGTAATCCAGATACGCAGTATTTT
cdr3_aa: CASSPGWAGGNPDTQYF
d_call: TRBD2
v_call: TRBV9
j_call: TRBJ2-3
clone_size: .

cdr3_nt: TGTGCCAGCACCGGGACTAGCGGGAAAGGGGAGCAGTTCTTC
cdr3_aa: CASTGTSGKGEQFF
d_call: TRBD2
v_call: TRBV11-2
j_call: TRBJ2-1
clone_size: few

cdr3_nt: TGCAGTGCTAGAGATGGACAGGGTGGACAGCCCCAGCATTTT
cdr3_aa: CSARDGQGGQPQHF
d_call: TRBD1
v_call: TRBV20-1
j_call: TRBJ1-5
clone_size: few